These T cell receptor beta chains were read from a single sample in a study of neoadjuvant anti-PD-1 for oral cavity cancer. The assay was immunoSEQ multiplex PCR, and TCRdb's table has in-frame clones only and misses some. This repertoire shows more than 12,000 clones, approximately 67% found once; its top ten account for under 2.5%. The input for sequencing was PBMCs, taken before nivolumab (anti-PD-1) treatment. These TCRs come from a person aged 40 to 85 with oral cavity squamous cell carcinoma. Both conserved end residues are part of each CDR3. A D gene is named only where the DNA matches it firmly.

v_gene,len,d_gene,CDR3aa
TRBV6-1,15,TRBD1,CASSEVSRGHYGYTF
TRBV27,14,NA,CASSLGDTRDTQYF
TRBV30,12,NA,CAWGFRNTEAFF
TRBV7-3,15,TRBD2,CASSLQAGGYNEQFF
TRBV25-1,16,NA,CASSESFKGQTYGYTF
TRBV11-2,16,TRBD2,CASRAEERGPPYEQYF
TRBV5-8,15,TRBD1,CASSLAGGPNQPQHF
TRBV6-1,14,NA,CASSERGTWYEQYF
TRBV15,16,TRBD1,CATSRGMGTANEKLFF
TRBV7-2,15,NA,CASSFQDLNNSPLHF
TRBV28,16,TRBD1,CASSSILGQGSYEQYF
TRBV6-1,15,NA,CASRSAGRLNTEAFF
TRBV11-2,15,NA,CASSLRGSGNQPQHF
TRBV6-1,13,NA,CASSDGGNTEAFF
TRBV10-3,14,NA,CAISEGRQTYGYTF
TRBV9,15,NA,CASSVATSWAGEAFF
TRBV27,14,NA,CASRPHYEREKLFF
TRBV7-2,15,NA,CASSLGLGGNYGYTF
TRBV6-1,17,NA,CASSELGPLGYNSPLHF
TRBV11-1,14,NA,CASSLGTSDYEQYF
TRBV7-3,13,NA,CASSLGGNSPLHF
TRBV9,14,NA,CASSVGTEAAGYTF
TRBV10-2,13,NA,CASMEGPPYEQYF
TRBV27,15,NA,CASSPKPGVTQPQHF
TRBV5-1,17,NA,CASSLALRGMSPYEQYF
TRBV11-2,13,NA,CASSLQTGNTIYF
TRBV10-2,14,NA,CASSDVEGNQPQHF
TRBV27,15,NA,CASSLFSASTDTQYF
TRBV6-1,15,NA,CASSQRGDSFYGYTF
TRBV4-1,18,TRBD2,CASSQDRTGLAGAGEQFF
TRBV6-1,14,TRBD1,CASPRTGVSHEQYF
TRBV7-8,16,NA,CASSRRVTGLNTEAFF
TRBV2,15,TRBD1,CAYPGQGAPGTEAFF
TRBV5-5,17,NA,CASSLDWGLRSGNTIYF
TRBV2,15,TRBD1,CASRSGQGANEKLFF
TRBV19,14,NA,CASSIKGSTYEQYF
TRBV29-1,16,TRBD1,CSVSGTGGRGNQPQHF
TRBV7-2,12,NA,CASSFGTYEQYF
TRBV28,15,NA,CASSFKPTAYNEQFF
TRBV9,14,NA,CASSVDSGANVLTF
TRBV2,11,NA,CASSSPYEQYF